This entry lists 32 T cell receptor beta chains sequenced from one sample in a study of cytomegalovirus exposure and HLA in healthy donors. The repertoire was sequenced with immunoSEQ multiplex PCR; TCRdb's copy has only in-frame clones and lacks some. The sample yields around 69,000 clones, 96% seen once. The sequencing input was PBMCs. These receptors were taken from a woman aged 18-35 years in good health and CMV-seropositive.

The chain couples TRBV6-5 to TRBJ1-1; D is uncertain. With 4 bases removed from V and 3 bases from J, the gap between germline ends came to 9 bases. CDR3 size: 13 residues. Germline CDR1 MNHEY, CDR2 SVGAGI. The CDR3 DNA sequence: TGTGCCAGCAGTTCCGACACCTACACTGAAGCTTTCTTT. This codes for CASSSDTYTEAFF.

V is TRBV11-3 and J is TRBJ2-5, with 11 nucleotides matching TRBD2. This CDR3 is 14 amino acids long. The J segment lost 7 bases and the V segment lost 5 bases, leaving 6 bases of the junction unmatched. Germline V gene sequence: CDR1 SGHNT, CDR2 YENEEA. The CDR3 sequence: CASSLAGGHSTQYF. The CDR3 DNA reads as TGTGCCAGCAGCCTAGCGGGAGGTCACTCGACCCAGTACTTC.

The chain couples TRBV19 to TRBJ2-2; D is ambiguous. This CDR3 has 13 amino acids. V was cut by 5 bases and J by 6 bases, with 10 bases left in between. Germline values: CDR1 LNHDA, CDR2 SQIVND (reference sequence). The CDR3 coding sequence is TGTGCCAGTAGTTCCCAGGCGTCCGGGGAGCTGTTTTTT. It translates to CASSSQASGELFF.

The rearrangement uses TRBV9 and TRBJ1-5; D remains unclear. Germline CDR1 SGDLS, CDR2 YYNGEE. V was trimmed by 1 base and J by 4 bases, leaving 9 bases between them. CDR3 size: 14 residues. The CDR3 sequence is CASSVLPENQPQHF. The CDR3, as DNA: TGTGCCAGCAGCGTATTGCCGGAGAATCAGCCCCAGCATTTT.

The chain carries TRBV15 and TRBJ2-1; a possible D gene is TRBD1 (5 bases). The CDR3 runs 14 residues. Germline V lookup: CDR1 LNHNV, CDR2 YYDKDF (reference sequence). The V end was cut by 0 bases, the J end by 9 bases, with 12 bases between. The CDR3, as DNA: TGTGCCACCAGCAGAGATCTTTTTGGGGCTGAGCAGTTCTTC. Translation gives CATSRDLFGAEQFF.

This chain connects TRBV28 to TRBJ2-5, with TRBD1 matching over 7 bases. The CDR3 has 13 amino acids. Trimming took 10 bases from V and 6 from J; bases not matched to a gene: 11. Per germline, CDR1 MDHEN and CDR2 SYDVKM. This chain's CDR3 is CATRGPVVKTQYF. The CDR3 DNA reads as TGTGCCACTAGGGGGCCCGTCGTAAAGACCCAGTACTTC.

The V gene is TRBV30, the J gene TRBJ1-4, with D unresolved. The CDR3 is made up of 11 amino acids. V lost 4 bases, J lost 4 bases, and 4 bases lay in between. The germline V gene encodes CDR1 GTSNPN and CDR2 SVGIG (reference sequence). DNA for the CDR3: TGTGCCTGGAACAGTAATGAAAAACTGTTTTTT. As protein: CAWNSNEKLFF.

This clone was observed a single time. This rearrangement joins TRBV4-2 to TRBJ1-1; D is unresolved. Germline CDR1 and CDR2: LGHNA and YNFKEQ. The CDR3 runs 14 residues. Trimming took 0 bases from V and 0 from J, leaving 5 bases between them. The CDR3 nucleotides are TGTGCCAGCAGCCAAGAATTCTTGAACACTGAAGCTTTCTTT. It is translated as CASSQEFLNTEAFF.

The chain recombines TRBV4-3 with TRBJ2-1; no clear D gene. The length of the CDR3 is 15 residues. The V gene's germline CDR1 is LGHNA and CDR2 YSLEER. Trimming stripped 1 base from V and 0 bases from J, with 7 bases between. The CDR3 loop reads CASSQGVSSYNEQFF. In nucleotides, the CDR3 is TGCGCCAGCAGCCAAGGAGTGAGCTCCTACAATGAGCAGTTCTTC.

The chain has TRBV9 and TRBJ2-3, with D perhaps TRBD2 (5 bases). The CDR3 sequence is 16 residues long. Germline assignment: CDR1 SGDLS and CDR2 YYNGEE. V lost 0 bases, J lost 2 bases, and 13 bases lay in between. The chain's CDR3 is CASSVGSDYATDTQYF. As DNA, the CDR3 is TGTGCCAGCAGCGTAGGCAGTGACTATGCCACAGATACGCAGTATTTT.

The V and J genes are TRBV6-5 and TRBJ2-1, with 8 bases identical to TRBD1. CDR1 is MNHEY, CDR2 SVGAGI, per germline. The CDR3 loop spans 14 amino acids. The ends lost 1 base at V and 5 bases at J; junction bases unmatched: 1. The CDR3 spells CASSYYRGDNEQFF. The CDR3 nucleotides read TGTGCCAGCAGTTACTACAGGGGGGACAATGAGCAGTTCTTC.

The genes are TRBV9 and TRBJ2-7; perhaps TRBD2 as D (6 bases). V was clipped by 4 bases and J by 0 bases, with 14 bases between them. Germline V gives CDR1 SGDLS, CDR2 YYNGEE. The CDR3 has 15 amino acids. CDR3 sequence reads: CASSSGGLGSYEQYF. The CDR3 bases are TGTGCCAGCAGCTCCGGGGGACTGGGCTCCTACGAGCAGTACTTC.

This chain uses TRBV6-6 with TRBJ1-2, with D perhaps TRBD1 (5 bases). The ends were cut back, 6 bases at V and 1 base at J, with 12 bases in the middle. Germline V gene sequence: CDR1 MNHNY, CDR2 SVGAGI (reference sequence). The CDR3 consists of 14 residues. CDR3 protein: CASRPEGVNYGYTF. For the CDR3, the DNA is TGTGCCAGCAGGCCCGAAGGGGTTAACTATGGCTACACCTTC.

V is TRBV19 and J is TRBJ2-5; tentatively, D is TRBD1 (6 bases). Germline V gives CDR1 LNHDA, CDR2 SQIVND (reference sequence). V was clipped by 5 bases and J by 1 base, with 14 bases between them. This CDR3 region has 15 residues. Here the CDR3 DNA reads TGTGCCAGTAGTTCTCCAAGGGGGTCCCAAGAGACCCAGTACTTC. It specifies CASSSPRGSQETQYF. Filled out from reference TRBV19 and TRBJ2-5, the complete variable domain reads DGGITQSPKYLFRKEGQNVTLSCEQNLNHDAMYWYRQDPGQGLRLIYYSQIVNDFQKGDIAEGYSVSREKKESFPLTVTSAQKNPTAFYLCASSSPRGSQETQYFGPGTRLLVL.

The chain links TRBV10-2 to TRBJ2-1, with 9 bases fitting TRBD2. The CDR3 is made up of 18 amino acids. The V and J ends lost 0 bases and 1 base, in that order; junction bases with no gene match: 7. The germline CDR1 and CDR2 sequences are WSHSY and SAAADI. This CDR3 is CASSESSGRVVSYNEQFF. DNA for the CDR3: TGCGCCAGCAGTGAGTCTAGCGGGAGAGTGGTATCCTACAATGAGCAGTTCTTC.

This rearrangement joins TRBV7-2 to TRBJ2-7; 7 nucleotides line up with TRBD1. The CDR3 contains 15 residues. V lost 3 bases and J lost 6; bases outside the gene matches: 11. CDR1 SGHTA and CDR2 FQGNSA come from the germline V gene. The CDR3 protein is CASSFLTGDLAEQYF. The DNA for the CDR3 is TGTGCCAGCAGCTTCCTTACAGGGGACCTCGCCGAGCAGTACTTC.

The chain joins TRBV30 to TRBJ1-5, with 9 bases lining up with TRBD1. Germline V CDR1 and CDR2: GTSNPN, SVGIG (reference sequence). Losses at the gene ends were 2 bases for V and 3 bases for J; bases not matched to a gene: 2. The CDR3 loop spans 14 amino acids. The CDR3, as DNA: TGTGCCTGGAGTCGGGACAGGGTCAATCAGCCCCAGCATTTT. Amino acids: CAWSRDRVNQPQHF.

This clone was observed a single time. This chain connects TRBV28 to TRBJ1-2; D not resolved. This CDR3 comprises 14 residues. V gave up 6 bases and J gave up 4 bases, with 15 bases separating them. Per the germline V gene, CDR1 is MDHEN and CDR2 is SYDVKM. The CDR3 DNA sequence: TGTGCCAGCAGATCGACACGCGATAGCTATGGCTACACCTTC. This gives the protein CASRSTRDSYGYTF.

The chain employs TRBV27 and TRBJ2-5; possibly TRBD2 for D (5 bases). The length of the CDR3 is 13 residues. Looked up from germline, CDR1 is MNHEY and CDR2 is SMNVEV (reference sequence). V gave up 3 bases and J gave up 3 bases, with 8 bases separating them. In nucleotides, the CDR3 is TGTGCCAGCAGTTTCACGGGGAAAGAGACCCAGTACTTC. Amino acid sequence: CASSFTGKETQYF.

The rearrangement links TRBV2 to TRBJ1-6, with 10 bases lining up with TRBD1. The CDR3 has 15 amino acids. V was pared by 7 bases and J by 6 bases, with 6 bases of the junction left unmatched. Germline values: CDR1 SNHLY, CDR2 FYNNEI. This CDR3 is CASNPRTGGNSPLHF. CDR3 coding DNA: TGTGCCAGCAACCCTCGGACAGGGGGTAATTCACCCCTCCACTTT. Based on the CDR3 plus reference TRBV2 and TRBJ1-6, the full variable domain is EPEVTQTPSHQVTQMGQEVILRCVPISNHLYFYWYRQILGQKVEFLVSFYNNEISEKSEIFDDQFSVERPDGSNFTLKIRSTKLEDSAMYFCASNPRTGGNSPLHFGNGTRLTVT.

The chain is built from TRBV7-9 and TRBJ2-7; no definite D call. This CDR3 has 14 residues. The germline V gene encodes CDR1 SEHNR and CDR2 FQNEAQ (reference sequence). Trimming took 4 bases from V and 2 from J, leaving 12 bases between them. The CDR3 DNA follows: TGTGCCAGCAGCTCGTCGACTTTCCCCTACGAGCAGTACTTC. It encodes CASSSSTFPYEQYF.

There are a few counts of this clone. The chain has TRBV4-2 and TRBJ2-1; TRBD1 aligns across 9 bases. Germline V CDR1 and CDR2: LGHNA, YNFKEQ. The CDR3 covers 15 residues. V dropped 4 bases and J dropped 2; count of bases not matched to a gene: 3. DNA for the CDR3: TGTGCCAGCAGCCCCAGACAGGGGGCCTACAATGAGCAGTTCTTC. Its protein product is CASSPRQGAYNEQFF.

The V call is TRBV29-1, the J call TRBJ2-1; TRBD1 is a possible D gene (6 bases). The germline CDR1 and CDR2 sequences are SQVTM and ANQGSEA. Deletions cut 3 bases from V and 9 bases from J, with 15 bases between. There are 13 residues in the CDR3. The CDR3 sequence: CSVDRGLRSEQFF. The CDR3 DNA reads TGCAGCGTTGACAGGGGATTAAGGAGTGAGCAGTTCTTC.

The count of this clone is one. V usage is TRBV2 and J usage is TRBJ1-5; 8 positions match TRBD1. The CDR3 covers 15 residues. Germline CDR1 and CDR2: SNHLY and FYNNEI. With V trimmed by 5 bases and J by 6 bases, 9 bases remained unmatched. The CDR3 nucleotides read TGTGCCAGCAGTAACGGACAGGGTATAGGTCAGCCCCAGCATTTT. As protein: CASSNGQGIGQPQHF. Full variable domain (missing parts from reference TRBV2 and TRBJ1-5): EPEVTQTPSHQVTQMGQEVILRCVPISNHLYFYWYRQILGQKVEFLVSFYNNEISEKSEIFDDQFSVERPDGSNFTLKIRSTKLEDSAMYFCASSNGQGIGQPQHFGDGTRLSIL.

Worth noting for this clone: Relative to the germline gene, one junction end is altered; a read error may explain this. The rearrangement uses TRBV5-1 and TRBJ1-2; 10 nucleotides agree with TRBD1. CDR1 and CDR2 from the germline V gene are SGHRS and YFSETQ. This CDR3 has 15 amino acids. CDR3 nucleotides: TGCGCCAGCAGTTTGGGACAGGGGCGTAACTATGGCTACACCTTC. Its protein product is CASSLGQGRNYGYTF. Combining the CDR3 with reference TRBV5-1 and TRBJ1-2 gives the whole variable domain KAGVTQTPRYLIKTRGQQVTLSCSPISGHRSVSWYQQTPGQGLQFLFEYFSETQRNKGNFPGRFSGRQFSNSRSEMNVSTLELGDSALYLCASSLGQGRNYGYTFGSGTRLTVV.

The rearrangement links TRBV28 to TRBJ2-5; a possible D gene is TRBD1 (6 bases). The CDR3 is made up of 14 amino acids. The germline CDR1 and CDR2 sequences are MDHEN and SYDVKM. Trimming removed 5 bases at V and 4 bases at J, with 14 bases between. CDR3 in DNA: TGTGCCAGCAGTGCCACGACAGGAGGAGAGACCCAGTACTTC. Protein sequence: CASSATTGGETQYF.

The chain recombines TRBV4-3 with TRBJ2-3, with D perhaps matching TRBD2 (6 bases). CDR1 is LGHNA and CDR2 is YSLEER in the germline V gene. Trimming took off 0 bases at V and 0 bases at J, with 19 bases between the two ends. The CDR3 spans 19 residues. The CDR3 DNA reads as TGCGCCAGCAGCCAAGATCGTGGAAGACTAGAACCTAGCACAGATACGCAGTATTTT. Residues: CASSQDRGRLEPSTDTQYF.

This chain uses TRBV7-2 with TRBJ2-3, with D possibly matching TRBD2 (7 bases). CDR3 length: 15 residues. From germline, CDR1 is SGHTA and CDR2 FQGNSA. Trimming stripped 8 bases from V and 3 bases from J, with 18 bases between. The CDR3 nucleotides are TGTGCCAGCCATAAGGGGGGGGCCGGGACAGATACGCAGTATTTT. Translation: CASHKGGAGTDTQYF. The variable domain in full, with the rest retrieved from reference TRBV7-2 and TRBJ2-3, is GAGVSQSPSNKVTEKGKDVELRCDPISGHTALYWYRQSLGQGLEFLIYFQGNSAPDKSGLPSDRFSAERTGGSVSTLTIQRTQQEDSAVYLCASHKGGAGTDTQYFGPGTRLTVL.

In DNA, the CDR3 is TGTGCCTGGAGTAGAGAGGACAGTACAAACTCTGGGGCCAACGTCCTGACTTTC. Encoded protein: CAWSREDSTNSGANVLTF. The chain carries TRBV30 and TRBJ2-6, with D perhaps TRBD1 (6 bases). The CDR3 loop spans 18 amino acids. V shed 2 bases and J shed 0 bases, with 17 bases lying between them. The V gene's germline CDR1 is GTSNPN and CDR2 SVGIG (reference sequence).

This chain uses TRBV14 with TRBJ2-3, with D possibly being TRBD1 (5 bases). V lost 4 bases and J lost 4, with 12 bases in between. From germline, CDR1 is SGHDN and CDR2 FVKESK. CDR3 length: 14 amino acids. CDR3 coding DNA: TGTGCCAGCAGCCCCTATGGGGCCGCAGATACGCAGTATTTT. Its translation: CASSPYGAADTQYF.

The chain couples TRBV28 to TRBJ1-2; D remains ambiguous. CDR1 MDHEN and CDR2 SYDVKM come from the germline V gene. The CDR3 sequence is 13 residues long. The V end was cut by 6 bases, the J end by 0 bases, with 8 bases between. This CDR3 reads CASRESANYGYTF. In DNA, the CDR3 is TGTGCCAGCAGGGAGTCAGCTAACTATGGCTACACCTTC.

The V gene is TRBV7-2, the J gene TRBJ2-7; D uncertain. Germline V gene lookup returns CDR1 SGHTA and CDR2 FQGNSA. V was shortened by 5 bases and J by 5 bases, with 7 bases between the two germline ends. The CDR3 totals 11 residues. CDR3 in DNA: TGTGCCAGCAGCCCTCGGGACGAGCAGTACTTC. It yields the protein CASSPRDEQYF.